This TCR beta chain was sequenced for a study of vaccination effects on CD4 cells after COVID-19. For the study at large: Within the ViraFEST assay, antigen-specific CD4+ T cells underwent expansion with viral peptide pools prior to sequencing. They grew 2 million to 2.5 million PBMC in each well, adding 8.5 to 10 IU/ml IL-2 and approximately 9.2 ug/ml peptides. General study points: Researchers report that only 1 of 255 vaccine-induced clones in healthy vaccinees cross-reacted with common cold coronaviruses.

Worth noting for this clone: No antigen is known for it.

Assay: immunoSEQ multiplex PCR; the TCRdb copy retains only in-frame clones and omits some. The data contain 30,000 to 35,000 clones, 70% to 85% of them singletons. It was after nine to ten days of culture that CD4+ T cells were isolated. Each participant was given two doses of one vaccine (BNT162b2 or mRNA-1273). Germline assignment: CDR1 LGHDT and CDR2 YNNKEL (reference sequence). The CDR3 consists of 15 residues. V gave up 0 bases and J gave up 3 bases; unmatched junction bases: 5. This sequence originates from a human donor who received a COVID-19 vaccine. This chain connects TRBV3-1 (or the pseudogene TRBV3-2) to TRBJ2-7; TRBD2 matches 7 bases. Sequencing used CD4+ T cells from PBMCs cultured without peptide, obtained after COVID-19 vaccination. DNA of the CDR3: TGTGCCAGCAGCCAAGAGGCTAGCGGTTTCTACGAGCAGTACTTC. Translated, it gives CASSQEASGFYEQYF.